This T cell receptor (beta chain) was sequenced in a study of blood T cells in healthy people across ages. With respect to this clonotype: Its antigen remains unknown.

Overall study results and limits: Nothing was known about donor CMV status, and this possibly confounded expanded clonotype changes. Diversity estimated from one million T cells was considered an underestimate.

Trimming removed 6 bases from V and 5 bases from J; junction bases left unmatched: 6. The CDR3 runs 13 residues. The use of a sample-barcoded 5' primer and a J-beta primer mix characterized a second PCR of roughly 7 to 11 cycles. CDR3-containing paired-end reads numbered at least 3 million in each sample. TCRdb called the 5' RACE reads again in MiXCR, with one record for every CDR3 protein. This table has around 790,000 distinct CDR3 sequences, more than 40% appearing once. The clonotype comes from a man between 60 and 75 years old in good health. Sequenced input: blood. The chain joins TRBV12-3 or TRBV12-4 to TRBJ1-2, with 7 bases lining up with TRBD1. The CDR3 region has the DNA TGTGCCAGCAGCCGTGACAGGGTTTATGGCTACACCTTC. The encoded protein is CASSRDRVYGYTF.